These 24 T cell receptor beta chains were sequenced from one sample in a study of CD8 T cells in Susac syndrome. Roughly 0.45 to 1 ug RNA was reverse transcribed with random hexamers. TCRdb recomputed calls from the immunoSEQ multiplex PCR reads with MiXCR, one row per CDR3 protein. The data hold approximately 210,000 distinct CDR3 sequences, with about 95% observed a single time. Source material: CD4+ T cells from PBMCs. The origin of the receptors is a human donor with Susac syndrome.

The chain uses TRBV7-2 and TRBJ2-7, with TRBD2 as a possible D gene (7 bases). The CDR3 runs to 15 residues. The ends were cut back, 1 base at V and 3 bases at J, with 13 bases in the middle. In germline, CDR1 is SGHTA, CDR2 FQGNSA. CDR3: CASSLGGGLIYEQYF. CDR3 coding DNA: TGTGCCAGCAGCTTAGGGGGGGGCCTCATCTACGAGCAGTACTTC.

The genes are TRBV20-1 and TRBJ1-2; D perhaps matches TRBD1 (6 bases). This CDR3 contains 14 residues. V was pared by 5 bases and J by 5 bases, with 18 bases between. Germline assignment: CDR1 DFQATT and CDR2 SNEGSKA (reference sequence). The chain's CDR3 is CSAGLSGAGYGYTF. The CDR3 DNA reads TGCAGTGCTGGTCTCTCGGGGGCCGGATATGGCTACACCTTC.

The chain has TRBV14 and TRBJ1-1; D is uncertain. The germline V gene encodes CDR1 SGHDN and CDR2 FVKESK. V was pared by 0 bases and J by 3 bases, with 11 bases between. The CDR3 covers 15 residues. CDR3 DNA sequence: TGTGCCAGCAGCCAAGATCGCGGGTACGACACTGAAGCTTTCTTT. Encoded protein: CASSQDRGYDTEAFF.

The chain uses TRBV20-1 and TRBJ1-6; D is uncertain. V lost 1 base to trimming and J lost 7 bases, with 11 bases between them. Germline CDR1 DFQATT, CDR2 SNEGSKA (reference sequence). The CDR3 contains 14 residues. The CDR3 region is CSARVPSPNSPLHF. CDR3 nucleotide sequence: TGCAGTGCTAGAGTTCCCAGTCCGAATTCACCCCTCCACTTT.

Here the CDR3 DNA reads TGCAGTGCTAGTGGGTCGTCCTCAGCTATTAATTCACCCCTCCACTTT. Protein sequence: CSASGSSSAINSPLHF. The chain has TRBV20-1 and TRBJ1-6; no clear D gene. Trimming removed 3 bases from V and 6 bases from J, with 18 bases in between. Looked up from germline, CDR1 is DFQATT and CDR2 is SNEGSKA (reference sequence). The CDR3 contains 16 residues.

V and J are TRBV9 and TRBJ1-2, with D possibly matching TRBD1 (5 bases). With 7 bases removed from V and 0 bases from J, the gap between germline ends came to 10 bases. There are 13 residues in the CDR3. Germline V CDR1 and CDR2: SGDLS, YYNGEE. The CDR3 nucleotides read TGTGCCAGCGGGACGGCGACTAACTATGGCTACACCTTC. It yields the protein CASGTATNYGYTF.

The chain recombines TRBV29-1 with TRBJ1-5; TRBD1 is a possible D gene (5 bases). The V end lost 6 bases, the J end lost 1 base, and 10 bases lay between the germline ends. Germline values: CDR1 SQVTM, CDR2 ANQGSEA. The CDR3 spans 13 residues. The CDR3, as DNA: TGCAGCGTGCGTGAGGGGAGCAATCAGCCCCAGCATTTT. Its protein is CSVREGSNQPQHF.

The J gene is TRBJ1-1, the V gene TRBV14, with 7 nucleotides matching TRBD1. This CDR3 region has 18 residues. Germline CDR1 reads SGHDN; CDR2 reads FVKESK. Trimming took 3 bases from V and 1 from J; bases not matched to a gene: 14. As DNA, the CDR3 is TGTGCCAGCAGCCATTTAGGTGGGACAGAGTGGGAGAACACTGAAGCTTTCTTT. Encoded protein: CASSHLGGTEWENTEAFF.

The CDR3 DNA reads as TGTGCCAGTAGTATATGGAGGAGGACTGACTACACATACAATCAGCCCCAGCATTTT. Protein sequence: CASSIWRRTDYTYNQPQHF. The chain links TRBV19 to TRBJ1-5; D is undetermined. V was trimmed by 2 bases and J by 3 bases, leaving 23 bases between them. There are 19 residues in the CDR3. Germline loops: CDR1 LNHDA, CDR2 SQIVND (reference sequence).

On this clonotype: An end of the junction does not agree with germline; a read error may underlie this. The chain recombines TRBV4-2 with TRBJ2-1; 7 bases are a match to TRBD1. The CDR3 sequence is 12 residues long. Per the germline V gene, CDR1 is LGHNA and CDR2 is YNFKEQ. The DNA of the CDR3 is TGTGCCAGCAGCGAAGACAGGGATGAGCAGTTCTTC. It specifies CASSEDRDEQFF.

The chain has TRBV28 and TRBJ1-2; maybe TRBD1 (5 bases). The CDR3 consists of 15 residues. The V gene's germline CDR1 is MDHEN and CDR2 SYDVKM. Trimming cost V 10 bases and J 4 bases, with 22 bases left between them. CDR3 region: CATFEGGGEFYGYTF. The CDR3 DNA is TGTGCCACCTTCGAAGGAGGAGGGGAGTTCTATGGCTACACCTTC.

The chain uses TRBV2 and TRBJ2-3; 8 nucleotides align to TRBD2. The trim removed 3 bases at V and 1 base at J, leaving 3 bases unmatched. Germline V CDR1 and CDR2: SNHLY, FYNNEI. This CDR3 has 15 residues. Written as DNA, the CDR3 is TGTGCCAGCAGTGACCCGGGGGGGGGCACAGATACGCAGTATTTT. Its protein product is CASSDPGGGTDTQYF.

V usage is TRBV5-5 and J usage is TRBJ2-7, with unresolved D. The CDR3 spans 12 residues. Germline assignment: CDR1 SGHKS and CDR2 YYEKEE (reference sequence). V shed 4 bases and J shed 1 base, with 6 bases lying between them. The CDR3: CASSRISYEQYF. In nucleotides, the CDR3 is TGTGCCAGCAGCCGTATATCCTACGAGCAGTACTTC.

This rearrangement joins TRBV20-1 to TRBJ1-2, with D perhaps TRBD1 (5 bases). The CDR3 loop spans 15 amino acids. Trimming stripped 2 bases from V and 4 bases from J, with 17 bases between. Germline values: CDR1 DFQATT, CDR2 SNEGSKA (reference sequence). This CDR3 is CSARNRDHKTYGYTF. The DNA of the CDR3 is TGCAGTGCTAGAAATCGGGACCACAAGACCTATGGCTACACCTTC.

The V and J genes are TRBV12-5 and TRBJ2-2, with 10 bases aligning to TRBD1. Trimming at V came to 5 bases and at J to 0 bases, leaving 3 bases not matched to a gene. Germline V gene sequence: CDR1 LGHNT, CDR2 FRNRAP. The CDR3 loop spans 16 amino acids. CDR3 in DNA: TGTGCTAGTGGTGCAGGGACAGGGGCGAACACCGGGGAGCTGTTTTTT. It is translated as CASGAGTGANTGELFF.

The chain joins TRBV20-1 to TRBJ1-5; D is undetermined. The CDR3 spans 14 residues. V was shortened by 5 bases and J by 4 bases, with 15 bases between the two germline ends. Germline CDR1 is DFQATT and CDR2 is SNEGSKA (reference sequence). Here the CDR3 reads CSAFEGRGNQPQHF. Here the CDR3 DNA reads TGCAGTGCTTTTGAGGGCCGGGGAAATCAGCCCCAGCATTTT.

The rearrangement joins TRBV6-5 to TRBJ2-1; 10 bases are shared with TRBD2. V lost 0 bases to trimming and J lost 6 bases; unmatched junction nucleotides: 5. Germline V CDR1 and CDR2: MNHEY, SVGAGI. The CDR3 is 16 residues long. For the CDR3, the DNA is TGTGCCAGCAGTTACTCGATTAGCGGGGGGAGCAATGAGCAGTTCTTC. Its protein product is CASSYSISGGSNEQFF.

The genes are TRBV27 and TRBJ1-2; 7 bases fit TRBD1. Unmatched junction bases numbered 8, after V lost 7 bases and J lost 3 bases. Germline V CDR1 and CDR2: MNHEY, SMNVEV (reference sequence). The CDR3 extends over 14 amino acids. CDR3 nucleotide sequence: TGTGCCAGCACTCGAGGGCAGGGGGACTATGGCTACACCTTC. Translating gives CASTRGQGDYGYTF.

The chain employs TRBV20-1 and TRBJ2-7, with a tentative D call TRBD1 (6 bases). Germline-derived CDR1 and CDR2 are DFQATT and SNEGSKA (reference sequence). Trimming removed 3 bases from V and 6 bases from J, with 18 bases in between. This CDR3 spans 14 amino acids. CDR3 sequence reads: CSARPRGEMGEQYF. The CDR3, as DNA: TGCAGTGCTAGGCCCAGGGGTGAAATGGGCGAGCAGTACTTC.

This sequence joins TRBV7-9 and TRBJ1-2; no clear D gene. Germline loops: CDR1 SEHNR, CDR2 FQNEAQ (reference sequence). With 1 base removed from V and 3 bases from J, the gap between germline ends came to 15 bases. This CDR3 has 16 amino acids. CDR3 amino acids: CASSLGDTLSDYGYTF. The CDR3 coding sequence is TGTGCCAGCAGCTTAGGTGACACCCTTTCGGACTATGGCTACACCTTC.

The gene calls are TRBV6-2 or TRBV6-3 and TRBJ2-3; TRBD1 agrees at 8 bases. The V gene end was trimmed by 7 bases and the J gene end by 6 bases; junction bases not matched to a gene: 6. The CDR3 consists of 13 residues. CDR1 and CDR2 from the germline V gene are MNHEY and SVGEGT. CDR3 DNA: TGTGCCAGCAAGGACAGGGATCGGGATACGCAGTATTTT. Translation gives CASKDRDRDTQYF.

The chain is built from TRBV12-3 or TRBV12-4 and TRBJ2-3, with 10 bases fitting TRBD2. The junction had 2 bases not matched to a gene; V was cut back by 5 bases and J by 3 bases. This CDR3 has 14 residues. The CDR3 DNA follows: TGTGCCAGCAGTCGGACTAGCGGAACAGATACGCAGTATTTT. Its protein product is CASSRTSGTDTQYF.

This clonotype has just one count. The chain carries TRBV3-1 and TRBJ2-1, with D unclear. CDR3 size: 13 residues. Germline V gene lookup returns CDR1 LGHDT and CDR2 YNNKEL (reference sequence). V lost 3 bases, J lost 8 bases, and 11 bases lay in between. Here the CDR3 reads CASSQEKDDEQFF. The CDR3 DNA sequence: TGTGCCAGCAGCCAGGAGAAAGACGATGAGCAGTTCTTC.

The chain links TRBV28 to TRBJ2-4, with 7 positions matching TRBD2. V shed 3 bases, J shed 0 bases, and the junction held 11 bases outside the gene matches. The germline V gene has CDR1 MDHEN and CDR2 SYDVKM. The CDR3 covers 18 residues. The CDR3 region has the DNA TGTGCCAGCAGTTTCTCTGGGGCGGGAGACCTAGCCAAAAACATTCAGTACTTC. As protein: CASSFSGAGDLAKNIQYF.